These T cell receptor beta chains were read from a single sample in a study of patients and donors after allogeneic stem cell transplantation. TCRdb itself ran the RT-PCR reads through MiXCR, one entry per CDR3 protein. The table includes about 410,000 distinct CDR3 sequences, around 15% detected once. Sequenced input: blood, either unsorted or a sorted T cell fraction (not recorded which). These receptors originate from a human donor who was either an allogeneic HSCT recipient or a stem cell or donor lymphocyte infusion donor (not recorded which). It is not recorded whose cells these are; they may come from a transplant donor. CDR3s include the opening cysteine and the closing phenylalanine or tryptophan. D genes are given only for firm matches. Part of the rows lack a size; the others show once, few, many or a class for expanded clones.

d_call j_call v_call clone_size cdr3_aa cdr3_nt
TRBD2 TRBJ2-7 TRBV7-3 NA CASSPSGSNNEQYF TGTGCCAGCAGCCCTAGCGGGAGTAACAACGAGCAGTACTTC
TRBD2 TRBJ2-1 TRBV19 NA CASSKIGLANNEQFF TGTGCCAGTAGTAAGATCGGACTAGCGAACAATGAGCAGTTCTTC
NA TRBJ1-6 TRBV12-3/TRBV12-4 NA CASSFNRNNSPLHF TGTGCCAGCAGTTTCAATAGGAATAATTCACCCCTCCACTTT
TRBD1 TRBJ1-4 TRBV27 few CASSSTGGLEKLFF TGTGCCAGCAGTTCGACAGGGGGTTTAGAAAAACTGTTTTTT
TRBD2 TRBJ2-2 TRBV4-3 NA CASRATAGTSGGITGELFF TGCGCCAGCAGGGCGACCGCTGGGACTAGCGGGGGGATCACCGGGGAGCTGTTTTTT
NA TRBJ2-1 TRBV5-1 NA CASSFPPISSYNEQFF TGCGCCAGCAGTTTTCCCCCGATCAGCTCCTACAATGAGCAGTTCTTC
NA TRBJ2-1 TRBV7-2 NA CASSRSLEVEQFF TGTGCCAGCAGCCGAAGCCTAGAGGTTGAGCAGTTCTTC
NA TRBJ1-1 TRBV27 few CASSLLGNHLNTEAFF TGTGCCAGCAGTTTATTAGGGAATCACCTGAACACTGAAGCTTTCTTT
NA TRBJ1-6 TRBV6-1 few CASRTRDANNSPLHF TGTGCCAGCAGGACCCGGGACGCCAATAATTCACCCCTCCACTTT
NA TRBJ2-2 TRBV6-2/TRBV6-3 many CASSSRGTGELFF TGTGCCAGCAGCTCCCGGGGGACCGGGGAGCTGTTTTTT
TRBD1 TRBJ1-5 TRBV2 few CASSRDSPQPQHF TGTGCCAGCAGTAGGGACAGCCCTCAGCCCCAGCATTTT
NA TRBJ2-3 TRBV20-1 NA CSARGLSRGDTQYF TGCAGTGCTAGGGGTCTGAGCAGAGGAGATACGCAGTATTTT
NA TRBJ2-5 TRBV20-1 many CSASTFDFGGETQYF TGCAGTGCTAGTACCTTTGACTTCGGGGGAGAGACCCAGTACTTC
NA TRBJ2-3 TRBV5-1 NA CASSLGSGRGDTQYF TGCGCCAGCAGCTTGGGGTCCGGGAGAGGGGATACGCAGTATTTT
NA TRBJ1-6 TRBV30 NA CAWSAGTLHF TGTGCCTGGAGTGCCGGCACCCTCCACTTT
TRBD1 TRBJ1-2 TRBV15 few CATSRDQGGLPGGYTF TGTGCCACCAGCAGAGATCAGGGGGGCCTCCCAGGAGGCTACACCTTC
TRBD2 TRBJ2-2 TRBV12-3/TRBV12-4 many CASCTSGRLAGELFF TGTGCCAGTTGTACAAGCGGGAGGCTGGCCGGGGAGCTGTTTTTT
NA TRBJ2-5 TRBV6-1 NA CASSETSPGGLYQETQYF TGTGCCAGCAGTGAAACCTCCCCAGGGGGGCTGTACCAAGAGACCCAGTACTTC
NA TRBJ1-2 TRBV6-1 few CASRQGRIGGYTF TGTGCCAGCAGACAAGGCCGGATTGGTGGCTACACCTTC
NA TRBJ1-1 TRBV6-2/TRBV6-3 NA CASSYSKGVITEAFF TGTGCCAGCAGTTACTCGAAGGGCGTTATCACTGAAGCTTTCTTT
NA TRBJ2-7 TRBV4-1 NA CASSQKRQGKIYEQYF TGCGCCAGCAGCCAAAAACGACAAGGTAAAATTTACGAGCAGTACTTC
TRBD1 TRBJ2-7 TRBV12-3/TRBV12-4 few CASSSQGKGYEQYF TGTGCCAGCAGTTCACAGGGGAAAGGGTACGAGCAGTACTTC
NA TRBJ2-7 TRBV2 NA CASSASSKNEQYF TGTGCCAGCAGTGCTAGTTCGAAGAACGAGCAGTACTTC
TRBD1 TRBJ2-1 TRBV18 NA CASSPPGTAPYNEQFF TGTGCCAGCTCACCACCCGGGACAGCACCCTACAATGAGCAGTTCTTC
NA TRBJ1-5 TRBV7-2 NA CASSLQGRSHQPQHF TGTGCCAGCAGCTTACAGGGTCGGTCCCATCAGCCCCAGCATTTT
NA TRBJ2-1 TRBV30 NA CAWSVPGNPAGEQFF TGTGCCTGGAGTGTCCCCGGGAACCCCGCCGGTGAGCAGTTCTTC
TRBD2 TRBJ2-5 TRBV4-1 NA CASSRVGGNQETQYF TGCGCCAGCAGCCGAGTGGGGGGGAACCAAGAGACCCAGTACTTC
TRBD2 TRBJ2-7 TRBV3-1 many CASSQGLAGGTYEQYF TGTGCCAGCAGCCAAGGCCTTGCGGGGGGAACCTACGAGCAGTACTTC
TRBD2 TRBJ2-1 TRBV5-5 NA CASSPGLPAYNEQFF TGTGCCAGCAGCCCGGGACTACCCGCCTACAATGAGCAGTTCTTC
TRBD1 TRBJ2-1 TRBV7-2 many CASSLARQGNEQFF TGTGCCAGCAGCTTAGCCCGACAGGGAAATGAGCAGTTCTTC
TRBD2 TRBJ2-1 TRBV4-3 many CASSQDTRGSSYNEQFF TGCGCCAGCAGCCAAGATACGCGGGGGAGCTCCTACAATGAGCAGTTCTTC
NA TRBJ2-5 TRBV20-1 few CSASWGTQYF TGCAGTGCATCGTGGGGGACCCAGTACTTC
NA TRBJ2-1 TRBV3-1 NA CASSPTSGQFRQFF TGTGCCAGCAGCCCGACCAGTGGGCAATTTAGGCAGTTCTTC
NA TRBJ1-2 TRBV4-2 NA CASSQSGTLWYGYTF TGTGCCAGCAGCCAATCCGGGACCTTATGGTATGGCTACACCTTC
NA TRBJ1-1 TRBV13 few CASSLAAMNTEAFF TGTGCCAGCAGCTTAGCAGCGATGAACACTGAAGCTTTCTTT
TRBD1 TRBJ1-2 TRBV4-1 NA CASSHHTGTVDYGYTF TGCGCCAGCAGCCATCACACAGGGACAGTCGACTATGGCTACACCTTC
NA TRBJ2-7 TRBV5-5 few CASSLSQKLYEQYF TGTGCCAGCAGCTTAAGTCAGAAACTCTACGAGCAGTACTTC
NA TRBJ1-2 TRBV4-3 few CASSQDGVQGRGGYTF TGCGCCAGCAGCCAAGATGGGGTGCAGGGGCGCGGTGGCTACACCTTC
TRBD1 TRBJ1-5 TRBV20-1 many CSAGSGGGQPQHF TGCAGTGCTGGATCAGGGGGCGGTCAGCCCCAGCATTTT
NA TRBJ1-1 TRBV12-3/TRBV12-4 few CASSLKVATTEAFF TGTGCCAGCAGTTTAAAGGTGGCCACCACTGAAGCTTTCTTT
NA TRBJ2-5 TRBV5-1 many CASSNYGETQYF TGCGCCAGCAGCAACTACGGAGAGACCCAGTACTTC
NA TRBJ2-7 TRBV30 NA CAWSPRAEQYF TGTGCCTGGAGCCCGCGGGCCGAGCAGTACTTC
TRBD2 TRBJ2-3 TRBV5-4 NA CASSSETGTSGTTSTDTQYF TGTGCCAGCAGCTCCGAGACCGGGACTAGCGGGACGACTAGCACAGATACGCAGTATTTT
TRBD1 TRBJ2-3 TRBV7-9 NA CASSNRGQMQYF TGTGCCAGCAGTAACAGGGGGCAAATGCAGTATTTT
NA TRBJ1-1 TRBV30 few CAWSVEGTEAFF TGTGCCTGGAGTGTGGAGGGCACTGAAGCTTTCTTT
NA TRBJ2-7 TRBV27 few CASSQGSFSFYEQYF TGTGCCAGCAGTCAGGGGTCTTTTTCTTTCTACGAGCAGTACTTC
TRBD2 TRBJ2-1 TRBV15 few CATSRLLAGGWNEQFF TGTGCCACCAGCCGACTTCTAGCGGGAGGATGGAATGAGCAGTTCTTC
NA TRBJ2-5 TRBV7-9 NA CASSLGGAALQETQYF TGTGCCAGCAGCTTAGGGGGCGCGGCGCTTCAAGAGACCCAGTACTTC
NA TRBJ2-7 TRBV10-3 NA CAISDPSKMGYEQYF TGTGCCATCAGTGATCCGTCTAAGATGGGCTACGAGCAGTACTTC
NA TRBJ1-6 TRBV7-9 NA CASSWGRNYNSPLHF TGTGCCAGCAGCTGGGGACGAAACTATAATTCACCCCTCCACTTT
TRBD1 TRBJ1-2 TRBV30 NA CAWSVRTGWDYTF TGTGCCTGGAGTGTACGGACAGGGTGGGACTACACCTTC
NA TRBJ1-1 TRBV28 NA CASSGTLPEAFF TGTGCCAGCAGTGGGACACTTCCAGAAGCTTTCTTT
NA TRBJ1-1 TRBV20-1 NA CSARDGTGSMNTEAFF TGCAGTGCTAGAGACGGGACCGGGTCGATGAACACTGAAGCTTTCTTT
NA TRBJ2-3 TRBV7-9 NA CASSLVVTGLGPDTQYF TGTGCCAGCAGCTTAGTAGTAACCGGACTTGGACCAGATACGCAGTATTTT
TRBD1 TRBJ2-6 TRBV19 NA CASRRDRGNSGANVLTF TGTGCCAGTAGGCGGGACAGGGGAAACTCTGGGGCCAACGTCCTGACTTTC